The TCR beta chain described here comes from a study of cytomegalovirus exposure and HLA in healthy donors. Whole-study context: Earlier, 110 million or so unique TCR beta sequences were recovered from about 200 million T cells by an analysis.

CDR3 length: 13 residues. Between the trimmed V and J ends, which lost 6 bases and 5 bases, there was a span of 13 bases. CDR1 is SNHLY and CDR2 is FYNNEI in the germline V gene. In the case of this clone: Its antigen is not identified.

The PCR ran on 60 Vbeta and 13 Jbeta primers. The assay was immunoSEQ multiplex PCR, and TCRdb's table has in-frame clones only and misses some. The table shows 83,000 or so clones, with around 79% occurring only once. General study results and limits: CMV serostatus was the sole immune exposure data available. In an earlier analysis, about 87% or about 30%: the productive usage of most TCR beta V segments.

Sequenced input: PBMCs. The source is a female donor in good health and CMV-seronegative. This chain connects TRBV2 to TRBJ1-2; no clear D. Written as DNA, the CDR3 is TGTGCCAGCAGCGGAAATACGGAGTATGGCTACACCTTC. It specifies CASSGNTEYGYTF.